This T cell receptor (beta chain) was obtained from a study of blood T cell repertoires in COVID-19. Overall study: Sources were T cells, B-cell-depleted T cells, or PBMCs; the material itself was cDNA or gDNA.

Original data processing: Counts of nucleated cells, estimated from reference gene primer amplification, were obtained. Some clones are missing from TCRdb's copy, which holds only in-frame ones; the method was immunoSEQ multiplex PCR. The DNA was the basis for D and trimming; V, J and clone size are from that table. The sample has 150,000 to 200,000 clones; around 91% are singletons. CDR3 length: 17 amino acids. After removal of 0 bases from V and 0 bases from J, the junction contained 5 bases not matched to a gene. CDR1 and CDR2 (germline): LNHNV, YYDKDF (reference sequence). The sequencing sample was made of peripheral blood. This clonotype was obtained from a man between 45 and 60 years old with acute or convalescent COVID-19. This chain uses TRBV15 with TRBJ1-5, with 7 positions matching TRBD1. CDR3 sequence: CATSRDGTDYSNQPQHF. For the CDR3, the DNA is TGTGCCACCAGCAGAGATGGGACAGATTATAGCAATCAGCCCCAGCATTTT.